Listed below are T cell receptor beta chains from one sample, sequenced in a study of T cells after yellow fever vaccination. TCRdb fed the 5' RACE reads into MiXCR, producing one record per CDR3 protein. The table has under 20,000 distinct CDR3 sequences, about 4.1% seen once. The sequenced sample was PBMCs, either bulk or a sorted T-cell subset (CD4+, CD8+, memory, or dextramer-sorted; not recorded which), obtained 15 days after the yellow fever booster vaccination. The receptors here all came from a man younger than 40 who received the YFV17D yellow fever vaccine. Each CDR3 is given with its conserved first and last residue. A D gene is named only where the DNA matches it firmly. Size is stated for part of the rows, as once, few or many counts, or as a class when the clone is expanded.

>TRBJ2-5|-|many|TRBV3-1
TGTGCCAGCAGCCAACAAGGGCTGAGAAACTTC
CASSQQGLRNF
>TRBJ2-7|-|many|TRBV27
TGTGCCAGCAGTTTAGGCGGAAGGGACTACGAGCAGTACTTC
CASSLGGRDYEQYF
>TRBJ2-1|TRBD2|many|TRBV6-5
TGTGCCAGCAGCCCGGGACTAGCGGGACCAGCGGCGTATGAGCAGTTCTTC
CASSPGLAGPAAYEQFF
>TRBJ1-2|-|many|TRBV19
TGTGCCAGTAATTCCCCAGACTCTGGCTACACCTTC
CASNSPDSGYTF
>TRBJ1-2|TRBD1|many|TRBV20-1
TGCAGTGCAGCCCCAGGGGGGAACTATGGCTACACCTTC
CSAAPGGNYGYTF
>TRBJ2-3|TRBD2|many|TRBV7-2
TGTGCCAGCAGCATACTAGCGGGAGTCGCAGATACGCAGTATTTT
CASSILAGVADTQYF
>TRBJ1-5|-|many|TRBV15
TGTGCCACCAGCAGAGGCGGTTCTCTCCAGGCAGTCCGCAATCAGCCCCAGCATTTT
CATSRGGSLQAVRNQPQHF
>TRBJ1-3|-|many|TRBV11-2
TGTGCCAGCAGCTCTCCGAGGTCCTCTGGAAACACCATATATTTT
CASSSPRSSGNTIYF
>TRBJ1-5|-|medium-sized|TRBV2
TGTGCCAGCAGTGAAGCTGGAAGGTTTAAGTTAGGCAATCAGCCCCAGCATTTT
CASSEAGRFKLGNQPQHF
>TRBJ2-2|TRBD1|many|TRBV18
TGTGCCAGCTCACCACAGGACAGGGGGAGCACCGGGGAGCTGTTTTTT
CASSPQDRGSTGELFF
>TRBJ2-7|-|many|TRBV5-5
TGTGCCAGCAGCTTCGGAAACTACGAGCAGTACTTC
CASSFGNYEQYF
>TRBJ2-1|-|medium-sized|TRBV29-1
TGCAGCGTTGGGCAGGGATCTATTTCCTACAATGAGCAGTTCTTC
CSVGQGSISYNEQFF
>TRBJ1-2|TRBD1|medium-sized|TRBV7-9
TGTGCCAGCAGCAATCGGACAGGGGGAAACTATGGCTACACCTTC
CASSNRTGGNYGYTF
>TRBJ1-1|-|many|TRBV7-2
TGTGCCAGCAGCCCGACCCTAAACCCCACAGTTGAAGCTTTCTTT
CASSPTLNPTVEAFF
>TRBJ1-2|TRBD1|-|TRBV12-3/TRBV12-4
TGTGCCAGCAGTGTCCCCGGACAGGGTGCTGGCTACACCTTC
CASSVPGQGAGYTF
>TRBJ2-7|-|many|TRBV12-3/TRBV12-4
TGTGCCAGCAGCTGGAGTTACGACGAGCAGTACTTC
CASSWSYDEQYF
>TRBJ2-7|-|many|TRBV29-1
TGCAGCGTTGAAACTAGTTACTCTGCCTACGAGCAGTACTTC
CSVETSYSAYEQYF
>TRBJ2-7|-|many|TRBV6-5
TGTGCCAGCAGTTACTCTCGACAGACTTACGAGCAGTACTTC
CASSYSRQTYEQYF
>TRBJ2-7|-|many|TRBV6-2/TRBV6-3
TGTGCCAGCAGTTATGAGGGAGGAAGCTCCTACGAGCAGTACTTC
CASSYEGGSSYEQYF
>TRBJ2-7|-|many|TRBV28
TGTGCCAGCAGTAACGCCTCCCCAAAGGACGAGCAGTACTTC
CASSNASPKDEQYF
>TRBJ2-1|-|many|TRBV27
TGTGCCAGCAGTGTTGACGGGAACTACAATGAGCAGTTCTTC
CASSVDGNYNEQFF
>TRBJ2-2|-|many|TRBV6-1
TGTGCCAGCAGCGTGAACACCGGGGAGCTGTTTTTT
CASSVNTGELFF
>TRBJ2-1|-|many|TRBV20-1
TGCAGTGCCCGGTCCCCCAATGAGCAGTTCTTC
CSARSPNEQFF